This passage covers 14 T cell receptor beta chains from one sample sequenced in a study of blood T cell repertoires in COVID-19. Assay used: immunoSEQ multiplex PCR; TCRdb lists only in-frame clones, some missing. The table lists over 85,000 clones, around 82% of them singletons. Sequenced sample: peripheral blood. These receptors were obtained from a human donor in a cohort sampled during active COVID-19.

This clone was seen more than once but under ten times. CDR3 sequence: CATEGVSGNTIYF. The CDR3 DNA reads TGTGCCACAGAAGGGGTCTCTGGAAACACCATATATTTT. This rearrangement joins TRBV6-5 to TRBJ1-3, with TRBD1 as a possible D gene (5 bases). V was trimmed by 10 bases and J by 0 bases, leaving 10 bases between them. Per the germline V gene, CDR1 is MNHEY and CDR2 is SVGAGI. The CDR3 is made up of 13 amino acids.

This chain joins TRBV7-2 and TRBJ2-7; TRBD1 matches at 11 bases. This CDR3 region has 16 residues. Germline CDR1 and CDR2: SGHTA and FQGNSA. With V trimmed by 5 bases and J by 2 bases, 8 bases remained unmatched. The CDR3 here is CASSRLMGQGAYEQYF. The DNA for the CDR3 is TGTGCCAGCAGCAGACTCATGGGACAGGGGGCCTACGAGCAGTACTTC.

This clone has a single count. This rearrangement joins TRBV3-1 (or the pseudogene TRBV3-2) to TRBJ1-1, with 7 bases that match TRBD1. The CDR3 runs to 14 residues. Trimming took 4 bases from V and 3 from J; bases not matched to a gene: 5. The germline gives CDR1 LGHDT, CDR2 YNNKEL (reference sequence). The CDR3 nucleotides are TGTGCCAGCAGCCTAACAGGGGCGGACACTGAAGCTTTCTTT. This translates into CASSLTGADTEAFF.

V usage is TRBV7-3 and J usage is TRBJ2-2; TRBD1 agrees at 8 bases. Germline CDR1 and CDR2: SGHTA and FQGTGA. Germline trimming cut 5 bases from V and 0 bases from J; bases unmatched to any gene: 2. The CDR3 sequence is 15 residues long. The CDR3 spells CASSPGGPNTGELFF. The CDR3 bases are TGTGCCAGCAGCCCAGGGGGCCCGAACACCGGGGAGCTGTTTTTT.

In its sample, this clone was seen a few times. The V gene is TRBV25-1, the J gene TRBJ1-1; D not resolved. V gave up 5 bases and J gave up 4 bases, with 14 bases separating them. Looked up from germline, CDR1 is MGHDK and CDR2 is SYGVNS. The CDR3 spans 14 residues. The CDR3 region has the DNA TGTGCCAGCAGTCTGCCCGGCCGGGGCACTGAAGCTTTCTTT. Protein: CASSLPGRGTEAFF.

The chain employs TRBV23-1 and TRBJ2-7, with no clear D. TRBV23-1 is an open reading frame, and its role is uncertain. The CDR3 length is 15 residues. Deletions cut 0 bases from V and 6 bases from J, with 15 bases between. In DNA form, the CDR3 reads TGCGCCAGCAGTCAATCGTCACGGTTCCGGAGCGAGCAGTACTTC. Translating gives CASSQSSRFRSEQYF.

V gene TRBV30 combines with J gene TRBJ1-5; D is perhaps TRBD1 (5 bases). V dropped 3 bases and J dropped 4 bases, with 10 bases sitting between them. The CDR3 is made up of 13 amino acids. The germline V gene has CDR1 GTSNPN and CDR2 SVGIG (reference sequence). CDR3 residues: CAWRGTINQPQHF. CDR3 DNA: TGTGCCTGGAGGGGGACTATAAATCAGCCCCAGCATTTT.

The chain has TRBV27 and TRBJ2-1; 9 positions agree with TRBD2. This CDR3 is 11 amino acids long. J lost 15 bases, V lost 3 bases, and 3 bases had no gene match. CDR1 MNHEY and CDR2 SMNVEV come from the germline V gene (reference sequence). This CDR3 reads CASSFSGRVFF. The CDR3 DNA reads as TGTGCCAGCAGTTTTAGCGGGAGAGTGTTCTTC.

The V gene is TRBV2, the J gene TRBJ2-3; 10 nucleotides agree with TRBD2. The CDR3 spans 16 residues. CDR1 is SNHLY and CDR2 is FYNNEI in the germline V gene. The V and J ends lost 2 bases and 1 base, in that order; junction bases with no gene match: 3. CDR3 in amino acids: CASSELAGAGTDTQYF. The CDR3, as DNA: TGTGCCAGCAGTGAACTAGCGGGAGCAGGCACAGATACGCAGTATTTT.

This clone showed up just a few times. The V and J genes are TRBV7-9 and TRBJ2-3; D is uncertain. This CDR3 has 13 residues. Germline assignment: CDR1 SEHNR and CDR2 FQNEAQ (reference sequence). Trimming removed 4 bases from V and 5 bases from J, with 10 bases in between. CDR3 sequence: CASSSSGIDTQYF. The CDR3 nucleotides read TGTGCCAGCAGCTCCTCAGGAATAGATACGCAGTATTTT. Filled out from reference TRBV7-9 and TRBJ2-3, the complete variable domain reads DTGVSQNPRHKITKRGQNVTFRCDPISEHNRLYWYRQTLGQGPEFLTYFQNEAQLEKSRLLSDRFSAERPKGSFSTLEIQRTEQGDSAMYLCASSSSGIDTQYFGPGTRLTVL.

The chain uses TRBV19 and TRBJ2-3, with a possible D match to TRBD1 (6 bases). Germline assignment: CDR1 LNHDA and CDR2 SQIVND (reference sequence). The length of the CDR3 is 17 residues. V shed 3 bases and J shed 2 bases, with 18 bases lying between them. Here the CDR3 DNA reads TGTGCCAGTAGTATGCGAACCCCGGGACATCCCACAGATACGCAGTATTTT. It codes for CASSMRTPGHPTDTQYF. The variable domain in full, completed from reference TRBV19 and TRBJ2-3, reads DGGITQSPKYLFRKEGQNVTLSCEQNLNHDAMYWYRQDPGQGLRLIYYSQIVNDFQKGDIAEGYSVSREKKESFPLTVTSAQKNPTAFYLCASSMRTPGHPTDTQYFGPGTRLTVL.

This clone was picked up one time. This chain connects TRBV19 to TRBJ2-4; 7 bases are shared with TRBD1. Germline CDR1 LNHDA, CDR2 SQIVND (reference sequence). V lost 5 bases and J lost 3; bases outside the gene matches: 19. The CDR3 consists of 19 residues. The CDR3 protein is CASSRPGQMDWRLKNIQYF. CDR3 bases: TGTGCCAGTAGTCGGCCGGGACAGATGGATTGGAGACTCAAAAACATTCAGTACTTC.

The chain links TRBV13 to TRBJ1-2; TRBD1 is a possible D gene (6 bases). CDR1 is PRHDT, CDR2 FYEKMQ, per germline (reference sequence). Trimming took off 5 bases at V and 2 bases at J, with 15 bases between the two ends. The CDR3 has 15 residues. CDR3 in amino acids: CASSRAGHPNYGYTF. The DNA of the CDR3 is TGTGCCAGCAGCAGAGCGGGACACCCAAACTATGGCTACACCTTC. The variable domain in full, completed from reference TRBV13 and TRBJ1-2, reads AAGVIQSPRHLIKEKRETATLKCYPIPRHDTVYWYQQGPGQDPQFLISFYEKMQSDKGSIPDRFSAQQFSDYHSELNMSSLELGDSALYFCASSRAGHPNYGYTFGSGTRLTVV.

This chain links TRBV30 with TRBJ2-7; 7 bases fit TRBD1. The germline gives CDR1 GTSNPN, CDR2 SVGIG (reference sequence). This CDR3 comprises 15 residues. The trim removed 3 bases at V and 3 bases at J, leaving 11 bases unmatched. The CDR3 DNA follows: TGTGCCTGGAGCCCCGACAGGGTCCTTCTCTACGAGCAGTACTTC. This codes for CAWSPDRVLLYEQYF.